This TCR beta chain emerged from a study of blood T cell repertoires in COVID-19. Study details: Sources were T cells, B-cell-depleted T cells, or PBMCs; the material itself was cDNA or gDNA.

As regards this clone: This specimen includes other DNA sequences encoding the same CDR3.

The V end was cut by 1 base, the J end by 0 bases, with 7 bases between. The CDR3 is 14 amino acids. Germline values: CDR1 PRHDT, CDR2 FYEKMQ (reference sequence). Methods used by the authors: For nucleated cells, counts were estimated from reference gene primer amplification. Sequenced by immunoSEQ multiplex PCR; TCRdb stores in-frame clones only, minus some. V and J calls and clone size follow that table, whereas D and trimming were derived from the DNA. The data show a few hundred thousand clones, 75% to 95% seen once. Sequenced sample: peripheral blood. The rearrangement links TRBV13 to TRBJ2-7; tentative D call: TRBD2 (5 bases). The source of this sequence is a person between 18 and 30 years old with COVID-19, enrolled during active disease. CDR3 coding DNA: TGTGCCAGCAGCTTAGCGGGGAGCTCCTACGAGCAGTACTTC. As protein: CASSLAGSSYEQYF. The complete variable domain, with remaining parts taken from reference TRBV13 and TRBJ2-7, reads AAGVIQSPRHLIKEKRETATLKCYPIPRHDTVYWYQQGPGQDPQFLISFYEKMQSDKGSIPDRFSAQQFSDYHSELNMSSLELGDSALYFCASSLAGSSYEQYFGPGTRLTVT.